These 15 T cell receptor beta chains were sequenced from one sample in a study of cytomegalovirus exposure and HLA in healthy donors (TCRdb year 2017). The library was built by means of the immunoSEQ multiplex PCR assay. For the multiplex PCR, a mixture combining 60 forward primers for TCR Vbeta segments and 13 reverse primers for TCR Jbeta segments was used. TCRdb limited this immuneACCESS table to in-frame rearrangements with V and J called. A share of clones is missing; checked studies link under half to unresolved V genes, and the rest is unexplained. For this sample the table gives some 150,000 clones, of which over 70% were detected only once. Of the sample, around 7% falls within the top ten clones. The sample consisted of PBMCs. These receptors all come from a man aged 25-45 years in good health and CMV-seronegative.

The chain uses TRBV4-2 and TRBJ2-1; 8 positions match TRBD1. Unmatched junction bases numbered 15, after V lost 0 bases and J lost 2 bases. Germline CDR1 LGHNA, CDR2 YNFKEQ. The CDR3 has 20 residues. CDR3 in DNA: TGTGCCAGCAGCCAAGATTGGAGCAGGGGGCTCGGGGACGCCTACAATGAGCAGTTCTTC. Translated, it gives CASSQDWSRGLGDAYNEQFF.

The chain uses TRBV5-1 and TRBJ2-5; a possible D gene is TRBD2 (6 bases). V lost 2 bases and J 5 bases, leaving 10 bases between the germline ends. This CDR3 has 13 residues. Germline assignment: CDR1 SGHRS and CDR2 YFSETQ. Here the CDR3 reads CASSFGEEETQYF. The CDR3 DNA reads TGCGCCAGCAGCTTCGGGGAGGAGGAGACCCAGTACTTC.

The gene calls are TRBV27 and TRBJ1-1; D may be TRBD1 (5 bases). Trimming removed 8 bases from V and 1 base from J, with 20 bases in between. CDR1 is MNHEY and CDR2 is SMNVEV in the germline V gene (reference sequence). CDR3 length: 16 residues. DNA of the CDR3: TGTGCCAGCTCGTTTATCTGGAGGGGAGAGAACACTGAAGCTTTCTTT. This sequence encodes CASSFIWRGENTEAFF.

Comments on this clone: Compared with germline, one end of the junction differs, possibly owing to a read error. The rearrangement uses TRBV7-9 and TRBJ2-1, with D possibly matching TRBD2 (7 bases). CDR1 SEHNR and CDR2 FQNEAQ come from the germline V gene (reference sequence). The CDR3 is made up of 10 amino acids. This CDR3 reads CVGGDNEQFF. CDR3 nucleotides: TGCGTAGGGGGGGACAATGAGCAGTTCTTC.

This sequence joins TRBV6-5 and TRBJ1-1, with TRBD1 as a possible D gene (5 bases). Germline V gene sequence: CDR1 MNHEY, CDR2 SVGAGI. The CDR3 has 14 residues. The V gene lost 2 bases and the J gene lost 5 bases, with 12 bases spanning the gap. This CDR3 is CASSYGGEETEAFF. The DNA of the CDR3 is TGTGCCAGCAGTTACGGGGGGGAAGAAACTGAAGCTTTCTTT.

This clone was seen once. V is TRBV10-3 and J is TRBJ2-1, with TRBD2 matching 12 bases. The CDR3 contains 14 residues. With 11 bases clipped from V and 4 bases from J, the junction kept 6 bases outside the gene matches. The V gene's germline CDR1 is ENHRY and CDR2 SYGVKD. CDR3 protein: CASQGLAGYNEQFF. The DNA of the CDR3 is TGTGCCTCGCAGGGACTAGCGGGTTACAATGAGCAGTTCTTC.

V is TRBV2 and J is TRBJ1-5, with a tentative D call TRBD1 (6 bases). This CDR3 is built from 15 residues. The V gene lost 3 bases and the J gene lost 4 bases, with 13 bases spanning the gap. Germline V CDR1 and CDR2: SNHLY, FYNNEI. This CDR3 reads CASSDYRVTNQPQHF. CDR3 bases: TGTGCCAGCAGTGACTACAGGGTAACGAATCAGCCCCAGCATTTT.

This chain connects TRBV7-9 to TRBJ2-1; D remains ambiguous. The V end was cut by 6 bases, the J end by 9 bases, with 15 bases between. Per the germline V gene, CDR1 is SEHNR and CDR2 is FQNEAQ (reference sequence). This CDR3 spans 13 amino acids. The CDR3 sequence: CASSPPLVVEQFF. Written as DNA, the CDR3 is TGTGCCAGCAGTCCCCCTTTAGTCGTTGAGCAGTTCTTC.

The chain uses TRBV4-2 and TRBJ1-5; no clear D gene. This CDR3 contains 17 residues. Germline V gives CDR1 LGHNA, CDR2 YNFKEQ. With 0 bases removed from V and 2 bases from J, the gap between germline ends came to 14 bases. CDR3 in DNA: TGTGCCAGCAGCCAAGAGGGCAGGAGGCTTGGCAATCAGCCCCAGCATTTT. Residues: CASSQEGRRLGNQPQHF.

V and J are TRBV27 and TRBJ1-5; perhaps TRBD1 as D (6 bases). Germline lookup yields CDR1 MNHEY and CDR2 SMNVEV (reference sequence). The CDR3 has 14 residues. V was clipped by 6 bases and J by 4 bases, with 13 bases between them. CDR3 loop: CASRVTGRNQPQHF. CDR3 sequence (DNA): TGTGCCAGCAGGGTCACAGGGAGAAATCAGCCCCAGCATTTT.

This chain's CDR3 is CASSPPGLTDTQYF. Here the CDR3 DNA reads TGTGCCAGCAGCCCACCGGGACTTACAGATACGCAGTATTTT. The chain is built from TRBV9 and TRBJ2-3; a possible D gene is TRBD2 (6 bases). V lost 4 bases and J 3 bases, leaving 12 bases between the germline ends. The CDR3 has 14 amino acids. Germline V gene data show CDR1 as SGDLS and CDR2 as YYNGEE.

This clone was seen more than once but under ten times. The chain couples TRBV5-4 to TRBJ1-1; perhaps TRBD1 as D (6 bases). Germline V gene sequence: CDR1 SGHNT, CDR2 YYREEE (reference sequence). Trimming took 2 bases from V and 4 from J, leaving 15 bases between them. This CDR3 spans 15 amino acids. CDR3 residues: CASSFRGATPTEAFF. CDR3 nucleotides: TGTGCCAGCAGCTTTCGGGGGGCTACCCCCACTGAAGCTTTCTTT.

This clone showed up just once. The gene calls are TRBV27 and TRBJ2-3, with D unresolved. The CDR3 contains 11 residues. V was pared by 8 bases and J by 5 bases, with 8 bases between. In germline, CDR1 is MNHEY, CDR2 SMNVEV (reference sequence). The CDR3 nucleotides read TGTGCCAGCCTAGGCTTAGATACGCAGTATTTT. Its translation: CASLGLDTQYF.

V gene TRBV5-4 combines with J gene TRBJ1-6; no definite D call. The ends were cut back, 1 base at V and 9 bases at J, with 11 bases in the middle. CDR3 length equals 14 residues. The germline gives CDR1 SGHNT, CDR2 YYREEE (reference sequence). CDR3 sequence: CASSLPGNGSPLHF. The CDR3 DNA is TGTGCCAGCAGCTTGCCGGGGAATGGTTCACCCCTCCACTTT. Drawing the rest from reference TRBV5-4 and TRBJ1-6, the complete variable domain is ETGVTQSPTHLIKTRGQQVTLRCSSQSGHNTVSWYQQALGQGPQFIFQYYREEENGRGNFPPRFSGLQFPNYSSELNVNALELDDSALYLCASSLPGNGSPLHFGNGTRLTVT.

The genes are TRBV11-2 and TRBJ2-3; D might be TRBD2 (5 bases). The germline V and J ends were trimmed by 5 bases and 1 base, with 13 bases remaining between them. Germline CDR1 reads SGHAT; CDR2 reads FQNNGV. CDR3 length: 15 amino acids. The CDR3 is CASSISSGGTDTQYF. The CDR3 bases are TGTGCCAGCAGCATCTCAAGCGGCGGCACAGATACGCAGTATTTT.